This TCR beta chain was profiled in a study of T cell responses to AZD1222 COVID-19 vaccine. Study-level results: Clonal diversity may have been underestimated, and the donors were mostly white British, with more females than males.

Method: immunoSEQ multiplex PCR; TCRdb's copy keeps in-frame clones and lacks some. Of around 140,000 clones detected, roughly nine tenths appear once; the ten largest clones hold more than 1.4%. The CDR3 loop spans 14 amino acids. CDR1 is MDHEN and CDR2 is SYDVKM in the germline V gene. The V gene lost 6 bases and the J gene lost 0 bases, with 12 bases spanning the gap. Turning to this clone: Its antigen is as yet unknown.

The chain combines TRBV28 with TRBJ2-7; no firm D call. Sequencing used peripheral blood, obtained on day 0 of AZD1222 vaccination. The receptor comes from an adult in good health. The DNA of the CDR3 is TGTGCCAGCAGCCTATTCAAGGACTCCTACGAGCAGTACTTC. Its protein product is CASSLFKDSYEQYF.